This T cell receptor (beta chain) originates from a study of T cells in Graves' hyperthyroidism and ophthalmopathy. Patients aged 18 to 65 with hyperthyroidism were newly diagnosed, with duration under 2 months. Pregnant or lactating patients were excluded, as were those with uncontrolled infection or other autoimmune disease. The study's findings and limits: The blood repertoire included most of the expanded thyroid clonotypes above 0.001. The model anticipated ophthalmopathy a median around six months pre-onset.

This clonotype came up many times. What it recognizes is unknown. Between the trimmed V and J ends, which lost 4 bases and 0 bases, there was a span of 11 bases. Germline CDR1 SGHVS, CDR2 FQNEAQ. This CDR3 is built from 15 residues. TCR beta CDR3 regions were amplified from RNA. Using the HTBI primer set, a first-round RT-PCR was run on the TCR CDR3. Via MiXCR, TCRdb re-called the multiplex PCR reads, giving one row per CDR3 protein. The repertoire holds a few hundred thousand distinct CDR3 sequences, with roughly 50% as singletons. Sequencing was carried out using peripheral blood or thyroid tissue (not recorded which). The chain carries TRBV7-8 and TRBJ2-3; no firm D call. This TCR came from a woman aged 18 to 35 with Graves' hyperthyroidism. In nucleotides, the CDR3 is TGTGCCAGCAGCTCCTCAGCGTCTAGCACAGATACGCAGTATTTT. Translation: CASSSSASSTDTQYF.